This is a list of T cell receptor beta chains from one sample in a study of blood T cells in healthy people across ages. TCRdb redid the calling of the 5' RACE reads with MiXCR, one entry per CDR3 protein. The sample includes roughly 1.6 million distinct CDR3 sequences, 34% of them seen just once. Sample: blood. These receptors all come from a woman in her 30s in good health. Both conserved end residues are part of each CDR3. Fields, in order: D gene, J gene, clone size, CDR3 length, V gene, CDR3 protein, CDR3 DNA. The D gene is left open where the match is weak. Clone sizes are given selectively: once, few, many, or a class where the clone is expanded.

d_call: .; j_call: TRBJ2-7; clone_size: .; cdr3_length: 14; v_call: TRBV6-5; cdr3_aa: CASSLYLGSYEQYF; cdr3_nt: TGTGCCAGCAGCCTCTACTTAGGCTCCTACGAGCAGTACTTC
d_call: TRBD1; j_call: TRBJ1-5; clone_size: many; cdr3_length: 19; v_call: TRBV4-1; cdr3_aa: CASSQEETTGQGANQPQHF; cdr3_nt: TGCGCCAGCAGCCAAGAAGAAACGACCGGACAGGGGGCTAATCAGCCCCAGCATTTT
d_call: .; j_call: TRBJ2-1; clone_size: many; cdr3_length: 13; v_call: TRBV7-9; cdr3_aa: CASSSRGGNEQFF; cdr3_nt: TGTGCCAGCAGCTCCCGGGGTGGTAATGAGCAGTTCTTC
d_call: TRBD2; j_call: TRBJ2-7; clone_size: .; cdr3_length: 17; v_call: TRBV5-1; cdr3_aa: CASSLGLAGAGLYEQYF; cdr3_nt: TGCGCCAGCAGCTTGGGATTAGCGGGAGCGGGCCTCTACGAGCAGTACTTC
d_call: .; j_call: TRBJ2-7; clone_size: many; cdr3_length: 16; v_call: TRBV29-1; cdr3_aa: CSVEVGYGQPPNEQYF; cdr3_nt: TGCAGCGTTGAAGTCGGCTACGGGCAGCCCCCGAACGAGCAGTACTTC
d_call: TRBD2; j_call: TRBJ2-5; clone_size: .; cdr3_length: 16; v_call: TRBV10-2; cdr3_aa: CASSETGGGDQETQYF; cdr3_nt: TGCGCCAGCAGTGAGACAGGCGGGGGGGACCAAGAGACCCAGTACTTC
d_call: .; j_call: TRBJ2-1; clone_size: few; cdr3_length: 13; v_call: TRBV20-1; cdr3_aa: CSASRVQVNEQFF; cdr3_nt: TGCAGTGCTAGCAGAGTCCAGGTCAATGAGCAGTTCTTC
d_call: .; j_call: TRBJ1-2; clone_size: .; cdr3_length: 12; v_call: TRBV9; cdr3_aa: CASSPSGYGYTF; cdr3_nt: TGTGCCAGCAGCCCTTCCGGCTATGGCTACACCTTC
d_call: .; j_call: TRBJ2-3; clone_size: few; cdr3_length: 15; v_call: TRBV6-5; cdr3_aa: CASGLRTRRPDTQYF; cdr3_nt: TGTGCCAGCGGTCTCCGGACCCGGCGGCCAGATACGCAGTATTTT
d_call: .; j_call: TRBJ2-5; clone_size: few; cdr3_length: 14; v_call: TRBV6-1; cdr3_aa: CASRTPVGRETQYF; cdr3_nt: TGTGCCAGCAGGACCCCCGTGGGGCGAGAGACCCAGTACTTC
d_call: .; j_call: TRBJ2-5; clone_size: .; cdr3_length: 14; v_call: TRBV12-3/TRBV12-4; cdr3_aa: CASSLGTGKQTQYF; cdr3_nt: TGTGCCAGCAGTTTGGGAACAGGGAAGCAGACCCAGTACTTC
d_call: TRBD2; j_call: TRBJ2-3; clone_size: once; cdr3_length: 16; v_call: TRBV27; cdr3_aa: CASSANPLADTDTQYF; cdr3_nt: TGTGCCAGCAGTGCAAACCCTCTAGCGGATACAGATACGCAGTATTTT
d_call: TRBD2; j_call: TRBJ2-7; clone_size: many; cdr3_length: 15; v_call: TRBV7-2; cdr3_aa: CASSVRAGASYEQYF; cdr3_nt: TGTGCCAGCAGCGTCCGAGCGGGGGCGAGCTACGAGCAGTACTTC
d_call: .; j_call: TRBJ1-5; clone_size: .; cdr3_length: 13; v_call: TRBV5-1; cdr3_aa: CASSLTFDQPQHF; cdr3_nt: TGCGCCAGCAGCTTAACATTTGATCAGCCCCAGCATTTT
d_call: TRBD2; j_call: TRBJ2-1; clone_size: few; cdr3_length: 14; v_call: TRBV20-1; cdr3_aa: CSASAGGPYNEQFF; cdr3_nt: TGCAGTGCTAGCGCGGGGGGGCCCTACAATGAGCAGTTCTTC
d_call: .; j_call: TRBJ2-7; clone_size: .; cdr3_length: 13; v_call: TRBV6-1; cdr3_aa: CASSEKGRVEQYF; cdr3_nt: TGTGCCAGCAGTGAAAAAGGCAGGGTCGAGCAGTACTTC
d_call: .; j_call: TRBJ2-7; clone_size: .; cdr3_length: 17; v_call: TRBV28; cdr3_aa: CASRAFSQGTLLNEQYF; cdr3_nt: TGTGCCAGCAGAGCTTTCTCCCAGGGGACCCTCCTGAACGAGCAGTACTTC
d_call: .; j_call: TRBJ2-1; clone_size: few; cdr3_length: 13; v_call: TRBV20-1; cdr3_aa: CSAKDIAYNEQFF; cdr3_nt: TGCAGTGCTAAGGATATAGCCTACAATGAGCAGTTCTTC
d_call: .; j_call: TRBJ2-3; clone_size: once; cdr3_length: 18; v_call: TRBV11-1; cdr3_aa: CASSRQFYATGSTDTQYF; cdr3_nt: TGTGCCAGCAGTAGACAGTTTTACGCCACCGGGAGCACAGATACGCAGTATTTT
d_call: TRBD1; j_call: TRBJ1-2; clone_size: many; cdr3_length: 15; v_call: TRBV4-1; cdr3_aa: CASSREDRGEGGYTF; cdr3_nt: TGCGCCAGCAGCCGAGAGGACAGGGGCGAAGGGGGCTACACCTTC
d_call: .; j_call: TRBJ1-5; clone_size: .; cdr3_length: 15; v_call: TRBV28; cdr3_aa: CASRGGGRSNQPQHF; cdr3_nt: TGTGCCAGCCGAGGCGGGGGCAGGAGTAATCAGCCCCAGCATTTT
d_call: .; j_call: TRBJ2-1; clone_size: few; cdr3_length: 15; v_call: TRBV27; cdr3_aa: CASSDYDGSYNEQFF; cdr3_nt: TGTGCCAGCAGCGACTATGACGGTTCCTACAATGAGCAGTTCTTC